This TCR beta chain was recovered during a study of blood T cells in healthy people across ages (dated by TCRdb to 2013 to 2016). Concerning the study at large: In model experiments, template switching captured about one uniquely barcoded TCR beta cDNA molecule for every two T cells. Using deep sequencing normalized with unique cDNA molecular identifiers, the study measured how TCR beta repertoire diversity changes with age. Four age groups were formed from the donors: young (average roughly 15 years), middle-aged (approximately 41), aged (approximately 60) and long-lived (roughly 81). To avoid experimental bias, donors of different ages were spread randomly across the sequencing lanes. For two donors (one aged 18 to 30 and one aged 80 or older), the study analyzed two additional independent replicas of 1 million unique cDNA reads from the same blood draw. Overall results and qualifications from the work: As age increased, observed TCR beta diversity per million T cells dropped in a roughly linear way, and a significant reduction was already evident by age 40. Observed TCR beta diversity correlated strongly with the percentage of naive T cells measured by flow cytometry. Estimates of total diversity based on one million sequenced T cells were regarded as lower bounds and as underestimates. Donor CMV infection status was unknown, potentially confounding age-related changes in expanded clonotypes. Conclusive comparison of naive and antigen-experienced compartments was prevented by the profiling of bulk unsorted PBMCs. The long-lived group showed more naive CD4+ T cells, fewer expanded clones and increased TCR diversity than the aged group, suggesting age selection.

The roughly 39 donors, aged roughly 6 to 100 years, were systemically healthy Caucasian individuals from Russia. About 10 milliliters of peripheral blood were collected from each donor into EDTA-treated Vacutainer tubes. Ficoll-Paque density-gradient centrifugation was used to isolate PBMCs, with at least 6.5 million per sample. Trizol reagent was used to extract total RNA from the PBMCs, yielding at least 5 micrograms per sample. For every donor, an aliquot of PBMCs went through flow cytometry to measure the percentages of naive CD45RAhigh/CD27high T cells. V loses 4 bases at its end and J loses 4 bases; junction bases beyond the gene matches: 4. For CDR1 and CDR2, the germline V gene (reference sequence) lists DFQATT and SNEGSKA. The CDR3 has 14 amino acids, counting the end cysteine and phenylalanine. The read is trimmed to its CDR3 DNA, 42 bases read in frame from base 1. Library generation was performed with 5' RACE. The second PCR ran for roughly 7 to 12 cycles and used a J-beta primer mix along with a sample-barcoded 5' primer. A unique molecular identifier was introduced onto each TCR beta cDNA molecule by a template-switch 5' adaptor carrying 12 random nucleotides. Each sample yielded at least 2.5 million CDR3-containing paired-end reads. The Mint cDNA synthesis kit, primed by a TRBC-specific oligonucleotide, was used to synthesize first-strand cDNA from all RNA. All cDNA was treated with uracil-DNA glycosylase and then went through a first 18-cycle PCR with the universal primers M1SS and BC2_uni_R. Per the authors' processing: Each sample was normalized by randomly selecting 1 million high-quality reads, each carrying a distinct molecular identifier. Reads with shared molecular identifiers were discarded instead of being binned into consensus sequences. MiTCR, with a Q25 quality threshold and the strictest error-elimination algorithm, was used for CDR3 identification, clonotype clustering and error correction. A nonparametric unseen species model using Euler transformation provided a lower-bound estimate of total TCR beta diversity. TCRdb reprocessing: public reads trimmed at Q25 with fastp, clones called with MiXCR, in-frame beta chains kept. Entries that share a CDR3 protein sequence are merged under the most common genes and DNA. These V and J calls derive from TCRdb rather than the authors' analysis. The sample table contains some 1,800,000 distinct CDR3 sequences; only one count was recorded for about two fifths of them. Jointly, the top ten make up roughly 24% of the sample.

The count of this clonotype is one. What this receptor recognizes is not known. No base quality information exists; no much larger clone differs at one position. Specimen: blood. The clonotype was recovered from a human donor in good health. Here the chain combines TRBV20-1 and TRBJ2-3; 11 nucleotides in the junction match TRBD1. The encoded CDR3 is CSANGDRGSDTQYF. The nucleotide sequence is given as TGCAGTGCTAATGGGGACAGGGGGTCAGATACGCAGTATTTT.